This T cell receptor (beta chain) was retrieved from a study of blood T cell repertoires in COVID-19. About the research overall: Italy, Spain and the United States were the sources of the convalescent and acute COVID-19 samples. The cDNA or gDNA used as material had been derived from T cells, B-cell-depleted T cells, or PBMCs.

Per the original data handling: Quantification of nucleated cells was approximated via reference gene primer amplification. Measured with immunoSEQ multiplex PCR; TCRdb has only the in-frame clones, and not every one. The DNA gave D and trimming, while V, J and clone size come from that table. The sample has 250,000 or so clones, 90% seen once. The source of this sequence is a woman aged 60-75 years with COVID-19, enrolled during active disease. The sequenced sample was peripheral blood.

CDR3 amino acids: CAISAQGAAGANVLTF. DNA for the CDR3: TGTGCCATCAGTGCCCAGGGGGCGGCGGGGGCCAACGTCCTGACTTTC. This sequence joins TRBV10-3 and TRBJ2-6; 8 bases line up with TRBD1. With V trimmed by 4 bases and J by 4 bases, 6 bases remained unmatched. Germline-derived CDR1 and CDR2 are ENHRY and SYGVKD. The CDR3 extends over 16 amino acids.